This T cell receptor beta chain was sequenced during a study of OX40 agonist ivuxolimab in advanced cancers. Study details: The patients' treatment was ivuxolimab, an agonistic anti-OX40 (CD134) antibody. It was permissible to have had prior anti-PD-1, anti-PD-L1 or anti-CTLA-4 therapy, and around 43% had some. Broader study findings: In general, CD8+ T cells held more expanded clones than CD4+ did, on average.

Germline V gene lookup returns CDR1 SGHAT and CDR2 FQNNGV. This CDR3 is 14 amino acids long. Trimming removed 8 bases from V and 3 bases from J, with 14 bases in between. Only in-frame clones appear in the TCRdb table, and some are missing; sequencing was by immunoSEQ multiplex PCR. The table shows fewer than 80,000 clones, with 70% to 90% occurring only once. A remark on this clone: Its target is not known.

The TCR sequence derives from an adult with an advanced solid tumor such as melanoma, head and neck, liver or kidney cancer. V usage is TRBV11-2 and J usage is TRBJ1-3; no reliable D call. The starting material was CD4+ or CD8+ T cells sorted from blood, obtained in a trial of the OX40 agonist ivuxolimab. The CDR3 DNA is TGTGCCAGCTCGTCGGGTGAGGGTGGAAACACCATATATTTT. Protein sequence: CASSSGEGGNTIYF.